Presented here are 2 T cell receptor beta chains from one specimen sequenced in a study of cytotoxic CD8 clonotypes in ibrutinib-treated CLL. Measured with immunoSEQ multiplex PCR; TCRdb has only the in-frame clones, and not every one. The sample contains roughly 150,000 clones, 84% of which appear only once. Sequences were derived from PBMCs, sampled after 24 months of ibrutinib treatment. The receptors come from a human donor with chronic lymphocytic leukemia.

The CDR3 DNA follows: TGTGCCAGTACCCCGGGACGGGTGAACACTGAAGCTTTCTTT. This gives the protein CASTPGRVNTEAFF. The gene calls are TRBV19 and TRBJ1-1, with D perhaps matching TRBD1 (5 bases). The ends were cut back, 7 bases at V and 0 bases at J, with 12 bases in the middle. Germline values: CDR1 LNHDA, CDR2 SQIVND (reference sequence). The CDR3 is 14 residues long.

This sequence joins TRBV6-4 and TRBJ2-3, with 7 bases fitting TRBD1. Per germline, CDR1 MRHNA and CDR2 SNTAGT. The CDR3 covers 15 residues. V was pared by 7 bases and J by 0 bases, with 7 bases of the junction left unmatched. DNA for the CDR3: TGTGCCAGCAAGGGACAGCATTCTAGCACAGATACGCAGTATTTT. Translated, it gives CASKGQHSSTDTQYF.